The subject of this entry is one TCR beta chain. What it binds is not known. Partitioning of CD4+ cells yielded a CD45RA+ naive subset and a CD45RA-negative memory subset. The data stem from a study of shared clonotypes between healthy human individuals. Study details: With ages of 18 to 49, the donors were a couple of women and three men. General study results and limits: Generation probabilities of non-shared clonotypes were lower (relative to those shared by all four donors).

The method was immunoSEQ multiplex PCR; TCRdb's version includes in-frame clones alone and lacks a portion of them. Among approximately 1,500,000 clones listed, roughly 97% were seen once. Sequencing was performed on naive CD4+ T cells sorted from blood. The sample's subset: CD45RA+ positively selected. This receptor was identified in a young man in good health.

The DNA of the CDR3 is TGTGCCAGCAGTACGGTAGGGATTGGCACCGGGGAGCTGTTTTTT. It encodes CASSTVGIGTGELFF. The chain has TRBV28 and TRBJ2-2, with D hard to call. Per the germline V gene, CDR1 is MDHEN and CDR2 is SYDVKM. The V and J ends lost 5 bases and 4 bases respectively, with 14 bases between them. This CDR3 region has 15 residues.